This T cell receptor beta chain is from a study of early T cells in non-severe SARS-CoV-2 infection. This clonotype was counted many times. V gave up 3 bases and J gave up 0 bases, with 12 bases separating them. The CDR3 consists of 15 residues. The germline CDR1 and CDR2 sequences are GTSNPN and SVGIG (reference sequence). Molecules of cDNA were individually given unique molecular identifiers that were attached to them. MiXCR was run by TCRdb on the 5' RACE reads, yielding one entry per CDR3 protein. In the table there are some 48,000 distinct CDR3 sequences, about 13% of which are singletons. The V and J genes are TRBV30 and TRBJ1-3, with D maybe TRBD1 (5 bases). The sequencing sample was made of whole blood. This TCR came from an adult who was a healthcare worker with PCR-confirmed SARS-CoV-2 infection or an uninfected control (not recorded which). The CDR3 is CAWRGDSYSGNTIYF. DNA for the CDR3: TGTGCCTGGAGGGGCGACAGTTACTCTGGAAACACCATATATTTT.